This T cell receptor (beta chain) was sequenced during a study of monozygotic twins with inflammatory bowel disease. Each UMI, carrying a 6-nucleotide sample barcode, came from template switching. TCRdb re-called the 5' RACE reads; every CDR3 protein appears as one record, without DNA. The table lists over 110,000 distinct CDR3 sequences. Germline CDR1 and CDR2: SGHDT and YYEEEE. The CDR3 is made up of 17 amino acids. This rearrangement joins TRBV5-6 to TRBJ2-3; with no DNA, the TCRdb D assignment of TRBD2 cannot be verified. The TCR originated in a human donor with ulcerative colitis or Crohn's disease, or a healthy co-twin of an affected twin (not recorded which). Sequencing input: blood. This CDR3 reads CASSSSSGGVKTDTQYF.